This T cell receptor (beta chain) was recorded in a study of CD8+ T cells in alopecia areata. Treatment in this sample: oral pan-JAK inhibitor, 5-10 mg twice daily. RNA extraction was followed by reverse transcription into cDNA, which acted as the sequencing template. Assay used: immunoSEQ multiplex PCR; TCRdb lists only in-frame clones, some missing. The table has approximately 160,000 clones, around three fifths seen once; the top ten hold over 12%. This clonotype originated in a human donor with alopecia areata. Sequenced material: CD4+ T cells sorted from blood, taken at week 24, from a patient treated with tofacitinib.

The DNA for the CDR3 is TGTGCCAGCAGCCGGCAACCCTCTGGGGCCAACGTCCTGACTTTC. This encodes CASSRQPSGANVLTF. The chain joins TRBV14 to TRBJ2-6; D is uncertain. Trimming pared 4 bases from V and 0 bases from J, leaving 7 bases between. The CDR3 is made up of 15 amino acids. CDR1 is SGHDN and CDR2 is FVKESK in the germline V gene.